Listed below are T cell receptor beta chains from one sample, sequenced in a study of blood T cell repertoires in COVID-19. Some clones are missing from TCRdb's copy, which holds only in-frame ones; the method was immunoSEQ multiplex PCR. The table records over 250,000 clones, 65% to 90% of them present only once. The sequenced material came from peripheral blood. Receptors were obtained from a human donor in a cohort sampled during active COVID-19. The CDR3 runs from the conserved cysteine through the conserved F or W. The D gene is left open where the match is weak. The size field is filled for only some rows; it gives once, few, many or a size class.

CDR3 protein: CASSNPGEETQYF; CDR3 DNA: TGCGCCAGCAGCAATCCGGGAGAAGAGACCCAGTACTTC; J gene: TRBJ2-5; clone size: .; V gene: TRBV5-1; D gene: .
CDR3 protein: CASSAGIWETQYF; CDR3 DNA: TGTGCCAGCAGTGCAGGGATTTGGGAGACCCAGTACTTC; J gene: TRBJ2-5; clone size: .; V gene: TRBV7-3; D gene: .
CDR3 protein: CASSLVPTGGYGYTF; CDR3 DNA: TGTGCCAGCAGCTTAGTCCCTACAGGGGGCTATGGCTACACCTTC; J gene: TRBJ1-2; clone size: once; V gene: TRBV7-9; D gene: TRBD1
CDR3 protein: CASSELAAGERTLGNTIYF; CDR3 DNA: TGTGCCAGCAGTGAATTGGCGGCCGGGGAGAGAACTCTTGGAAACACCATATATTTT; J gene: TRBJ1-3; clone size: .; V gene: TRBV6-1; D gene: .
CDR3 protein: CASSQGTVSYEQYF; CDR3 DNA: TGTGCCAGCAGCCAGGGGACAGTGTCCTACGAGCAGTACTTC; J gene: TRBJ2-7; clone size: .; V gene: TRBV3-1/TRBV3-2; D gene: TRBD1
CDR3 protein: CASREGGSQFF; CDR3 DNA: TGTGCCAGCAGGGAAGGAGGGTCGCAGTTCTTC; J gene: TRBJ2-1; clone size: .; V gene: TRBV12-3/TRBV12-4; D gene: .
CDR3 protein: CASSLSWPGNTIYF; CDR3 DNA: TGTGCCAGCAGCTTATCTTGGCCTGGAAACACCATATATTTT; J gene: TRBJ1-3; clone size: .; V gene: TRBV13; D gene: .
CDR3 protein: CASSQDHRGYEQYF; CDR3 DNA: TGCGCCAGCAGCCAAGATCACAGGGGTTACGAGCAGTACTTC; J gene: TRBJ2-7; clone size: .; V gene: TRBV4-3; D gene: TRBD1
CDR3 protein: CASTTGTGGNTIYF; CDR3 DNA: TGTGCCAGCACTACCGGGACAGGAGGAAACACCATATATTTT; J gene: TRBJ1-3; clone size: .; V gene: TRBV6-5; D gene: TRBD1
CDR3 protein: CASSAPRTSGKDYEQYF; CDR3 DNA: TGTGCCAGCAGTGCCCCCCGGACTAGCGGGAAGGACTACGAGCAGTACTTC; J gene: TRBJ2-7; clone size: .; V gene: TRBV6-4; D gene: TRBD2
CDR3 protein: CASSWDRGLDNEQFF; CDR3 DNA: TGTGCCAGCAGTTGGGACAGGGGGTTGGACAATGAGCAGTTCTTC; J gene: TRBJ2-1; clone size: .; V gene: TRBV27; D gene: TRBD1
CDR3 protein: CASSLSGQGRSWSYEQYF; CDR3 DNA: TGTGCCAGCAGTTTATCGGGACAGGGGAGGTCGTGGTCCTACGAGCAGTACTTC; J gene: TRBJ2-7; clone size: .; V gene: TRBV28; D gene: TRBD1
CDR3 protein: CSVTIFTGTGYYEQYF; CDR3 DNA: TGCAGCGTTACCATCTTTACCGGGACAGGGTACTACGAGCAGTACTTC; J gene: TRBJ2-7; clone size: .; V gene: TRBV29-1; D gene: TRBD1
CDR3 protein: CASSLPRDREETQYF; CDR3 DNA: TGTGCCAGCAGCCTACCGCGGGACAGGGAGGAGACCCAGTACTTC; J gene: TRBJ2-5; clone size: .; V gene: TRBV5-8; D gene: TRBD1
CDR3 protein: CASSSTGLAGVSNTGELFF; CDR3 DNA: TGTGCCAGCAGTTCCACTGGGCTAGCGGGAGTTTCGAACACCGGGGAGCTGTTTTTT; J gene: TRBJ2-2; clone size: .; V gene: TRBV28; D gene: TRBD2
CDR3 protein: CAISAGTRGEQYF; CDR3 DNA: TGTGCCATCAGTGCCGGGACTAGAGGGGAGCAGTACTTC; J gene: TRBJ2-7; clone size: .; V gene: TRBV10-3; D gene: TRBD2
CDR3 protein: CASSFGGGTDTQYF; CDR3 DNA: TGTGCCAGCAGCTTCGGCGGCGGCACAGATACGCAGTATTTT; J gene: TRBJ2-3; clone size: .; V gene: TRBV14; D gene: .
CDR3 protein: CASSQESNYLAGRTTDNEQFF; CDR3 DNA: TGCGCCAGCAGCCAAGAAAGTAACTACCTAGCGGGAAGGACGACTGACAATGAGCAGTTCTTC; J gene: TRBJ2-1; clone size: .; V gene: TRBV4-3; D gene: TRBD2
CDR3 protein: CASSPTGDGYTF; CDR3 DNA: TGTGCCAGCAGTCCTACAGGGGACGGCTACACCTTC; J gene: TRBJ1-2; clone size: .; V gene: TRBV2; D gene: TRBD1
CDR3 protein: CASSKLSGANVLTF; CDR3 DNA: TGTGCCAGCAGCAAACTTAGTGGGGCCAACGTCCTGACTTTC; J gene: TRBJ2-6; clone size: .; V gene: TRBV9; D gene: .
CDR3 protein: CASSVEQGGVDTQYF; CDR3 DNA: TGTGCCAGCAGTGTGGAGCAGGGGGGAGTAGATACGCAGTATTTT; J gene: TRBJ2-3; clone size: .; V gene: TRBV2; D gene: .
CDR3 protein: CASSILAGRTYEQYF; CDR3 DNA: TGCGCCAGCAGCATCCTAGCGGGACGTACCTACGAGCAGTACTTC; J gene: TRBJ2-7; clone size: .; V gene: TRBV5-1; D gene: TRBD2
CDR3 protein: CASSLSLTGELFF; CDR3 DNA: TGTGCCAGCAGCTTAAGTCTAACCGGGGAGCTGTTTTTT; J gene: TRBJ2-2; clone size: .; V gene: TRBV3-1/TRBV3-2; D gene: .
CDR3 protein: CASSLAGRGSGMSSTDTQYF; CDR3 DNA: TGTGCCAGCAGCTTAGCGGGTCGGGGTAGCGGGATGTCTAGCACAGATACGCAGTATTTT; J gene: TRBJ2-3; clone size: .; V gene: TRBV7-6; D gene: TRBD2
CDR3 protein: CASSLAFGSLGDGYTF; CDR3 DNA: TGCGCCAGCAGCTTGGCCTTCGGCAGCCTAGGTGATGGCTACACCTTC; J gene: TRBJ1-2; clone size: .; V gene: TRBV5-1; D gene: .
CDR3 protein: CAWSVLRADTQYF; CDR3 DNA: TGTGCCTGGAGTGTTTTACGGGCAGATACGCAGTATTTT; J gene: TRBJ2-3; clone size: .; V gene: TRBV30; D gene: .
CDR3 protein: CASAAGTGNEQFF; CDR3 DNA: TGTGCCAGCGCGGCCGGGACAGGGAATGAGCAGTTCTTC; J gene: TRBJ2-1; clone size: .; V gene: TRBV7-3; D gene: TRBD1
CDR3 protein: CASRYTYGYTF; CDR3 DNA: TGTGCCAGCAGGTACACCTATGGCTACACCTTC; J gene: TRBJ1-2; clone size: .; V gene: TRBV28; D gene: .
CDR3 protein: CASSFLGGQREKLFF; CDR3 DNA: TGTGCCAGCAGCTTCCTCGGGGGTCAGCGGGAAAAACTGTTTTTT; J gene: TRBJ1-4; clone size: .; V gene: TRBV7-2; D gene: .
CDR3 protein: CASSESRGAYTEAFF; CDR3 DNA: TGCGCCAGCAGTGAGTCCCGGGGAGCATACACTGAAGCTTTCTTT; J gene: TRBJ1-1; clone size: .; V gene: TRBV10-1; D gene: .
CDR3 protein: CASSFLDTGGSAF; CDR3 DNA: TGTGCCAGCAGCTTTCTAGACACGGGAGGGTCCGCGTTT; J gene: TRBJ1-6; clone size: .; V gene: TRBV5-5; D gene: .
CDR3 protein: CASSRRPLTTDTQYF; CDR3 DNA: TGTGCCAGCAGTCGGAGGCCCTTAACGACAGATACGCAGTATTTT; J gene: TRBJ2-3; clone size: .; V gene: TRBV2; D gene: .
CDR3 protein: CASSLGTGDSPLHF; CDR3 DNA: TGTGCCAGCAGCTTGGGGACAGGGGATTCACCCCTCCACTTT; J gene: TRBJ1-6; clone size: .; V gene: TRBV5-6; D gene: TRBD1
CDR3 protein: CASSKRAGSSNSYEQYF; CDR3 DNA: TGTGCCAGCAGCAAAAGGGCGGGGTCCTCTAATTCCTACGAGCAGTACTTC; J gene: TRBJ2-7; clone size: once; V gene: TRBV21-1; D gene: .
CDR3 protein: CASSPNRGETNEKLFF; CDR3 DNA: TGTGCCAGCTCACCAAATCGGGGGGAGACTAATGAAAAACTGTTTTTT; J gene: TRBJ1-4; clone size: .; V gene: TRBV18; D gene: .
CDR3 protein: CASSPTDTPRGKLFF; CDR3 DNA: TGTGCCAGCTCACCAACTGACACCCCCCGGGGGAAACTGTTTTTT; J gene: TRBJ1-4; clone size: .; V gene: TRBV18; D gene: .
CDR3 protein: CASSRGSGNTIYF; CDR3 DNA: TGTGCCAGTAGCCGGGGATCCGGAAACACCATATATTTT; J gene: TRBJ1-3; clone size: .; V gene: TRBV19; D gene: .
CDR3 protein: CASSLSGRGETQYF; CDR3 DNA: TGTGCCAGCAGCTTAAGCGGAAGAGGAGAGACCCAGTACTTC; J gene: TRBJ2-5; clone size: .; V gene: TRBV7-2; D gene: .
CDR3 protein: CASSPIEGWNSPLHF; CDR3 DNA: TGTGCCAGCTCACCAATAGAGGGCTGGAATTCACCCCTCCACTTT; J gene: TRBJ1-6; clone size: .; V gene: TRBV18; D gene: .
CDR3 protein: CASTAGQVYGYTF; CDR3 DNA: TGTGCCAGCACCGCAGGACAGGTTTATGGCTACACCTTC; J gene: TRBJ1-2; clone size: few; V gene: TRBV2; D gene: TRBD1
CDR3 protein: CASSPERTSTREQYF; CDR3 DNA: TGCGCCAGCAGCCCGGAGAGGACTAGCACGCGAGAGCAGTACTTC; J gene: TRBJ2-7; clone size: .; V gene: TRBV5-1; D gene: TRBD2
CDR3 protein: CASSRRDYEQYF; CDR3 DNA: TGTGCCAGCAGCCGCAGGGACTACGAGCAGTACTTC; J gene: TRBJ2-7; clone size: .; V gene: TRBV3-1/TRBV3-2; D gene: .
CDR3 protein: CASSSDRASSYNSPLHF; CDR3 DNA: TGTGCCAGCAGCTCAGACAGAGCGAGCTCCTATAATTCACCCCTCCACTTT; J gene: TRBJ1-6; clone size: .; V gene: TRBV7-2; D gene: .
CDR3 protein: CASQVDTGELFF; CDR3 DNA: TGTGCCAGCCAGGTGGACACCGGGGAGCTGTTTTTT; J gene: TRBJ2-2; clone size: .; V gene: TRBV18; D gene: .
CDR3 protein: CASSQGQGGEKLFF; CDR3 DNA: TGCGCCAGCAGCCAGGGACAGGGTGGTGAAAAACTGTTTTTT; J gene: TRBJ1-4; clone size: .; V gene: TRBV5-1; D gene: TRBD1
CDR3 protein: CASSYGTGNNQPQHF; CDR3 DNA: TGTGCCAGCAGTTACGGGACAGGGAACAATCAGCCCCAGCATTTT; J gene: TRBJ1-5; clone size: .; V gene: TRBV6-5; D gene: TRBD1
CDR3 protein: CASSRDRGSRETQYF; CDR3 DNA: TGTGCCAGCAGCAGGGACAGGGGCTCCAGAGAGACCCAGTACTTC; J gene: TRBJ2-5; clone size: .; V gene: TRBV5-4; D gene: TRBD1
CDR3 protein: CASSPQDRERGGYTF; CDR3 DNA: TGTGCCAGCAGCCCCCAGGACAGGGAGAGGGGTGGCTACACCTTC; J gene: TRBJ1-2; clone size: .; V gene: TRBV5-4; D gene: TRBD1
CDR3 protein: CASSKGAATYGYTF; CDR3 DNA: TGTGCCAGCAGCAAAGGGGCGGCGACTTATGGCTACACCTTC; J gene: TRBJ1-2; clone size: .; V gene: TRBV7-8; D gene: .
CDR3 protein: CASSPTRTRDIQYF; CDR3 DNA: TGTGCCAGCAGCCCGACCAGAACCAGGGACATTCAGTACTTC; J gene: TRBJ2-4; clone size: .; V gene: TRBV7-8; D gene: .
CDR3 protein: CAIQDRNYNEQFF; CDR3 DNA: TGTGCCATCCAGGACAGAAATTACAATGAGCAGTTCTTC; J gene: TRBJ2-1; clone size: few; V gene: TRBV10-3; D gene: .